The present TCR beta chain was sequenced within a study of blood T cell repertoires in COVID-19. Study information: Collection of acute and convalescent COVID-19 samples took place in the United States, Italy and Spain. The cDNA or gDNA used as material had been derived from T cells, B-cell-depleted T cells, or PBMCs.

CDR1 and CDR2 (germline): SQVTM, ANQGSEA. CDR3 length: 16 residues. Losses at the gene ends were 2 bases for V and 3 bases for J; bases not matched to a gene: 7. Original data processing: Amplified reference gene primers provided the basis for estimating nucleated cell counts. The repertoire was sequenced with immunoSEQ multiplex PCR; TCRdb's copy has only in-frame clones and lacks some. V, J and clone size are taken as reported in that table, and D and trimming were inferred from the DNA itself. The data show 85,000 to 100,000 clones, roughly 88% seen once. Sequences were obtained from peripheral blood. The rearrangement links TRBV29-1 to TRBJ2-2, with 9 bases aligning to TRBD1. The sequence was obtained from a man aged 45-65 years with COVID-19, enrolled during active disease. CDR3 amino acids: CSVERGQGSYTGELFF. In DNA, the CDR3 is TGCAGCGTTGAAAGGGGACAGGGCAGTTACACCGGGGAGCTGTTTTTT.